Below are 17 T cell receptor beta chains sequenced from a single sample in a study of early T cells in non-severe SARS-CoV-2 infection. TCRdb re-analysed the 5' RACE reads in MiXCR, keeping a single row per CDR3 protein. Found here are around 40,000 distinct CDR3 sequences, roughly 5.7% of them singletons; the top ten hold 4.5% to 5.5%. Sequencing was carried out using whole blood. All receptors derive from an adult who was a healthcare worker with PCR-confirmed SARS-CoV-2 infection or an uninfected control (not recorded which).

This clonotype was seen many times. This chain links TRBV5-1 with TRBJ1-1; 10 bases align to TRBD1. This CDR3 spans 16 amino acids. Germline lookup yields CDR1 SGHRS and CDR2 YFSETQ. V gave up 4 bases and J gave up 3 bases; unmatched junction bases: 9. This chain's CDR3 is CASSPRGTGDHTEAFF. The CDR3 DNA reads TGCGCCAGCAGCCCTAGAGGGACAGGGGACCACACTGAAGCTTTCTTT.

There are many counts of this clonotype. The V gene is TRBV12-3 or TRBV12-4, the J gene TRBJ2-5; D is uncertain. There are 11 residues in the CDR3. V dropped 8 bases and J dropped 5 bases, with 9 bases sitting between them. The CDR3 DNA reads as TGTGCCAGCCGGTTAATGGAGACCCAGTACTTC. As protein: CASRLMETQYF.

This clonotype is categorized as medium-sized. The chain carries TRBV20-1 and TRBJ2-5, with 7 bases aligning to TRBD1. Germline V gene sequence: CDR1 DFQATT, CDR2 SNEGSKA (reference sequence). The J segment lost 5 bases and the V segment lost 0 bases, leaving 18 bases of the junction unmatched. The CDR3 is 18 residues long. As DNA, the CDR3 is TGCAGTGCTAGAGATTTAGTAAGGGCGGACGAAGGGGGCGAGACCCAGTACTTC. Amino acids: CSARDLVRADEGGETQYF.

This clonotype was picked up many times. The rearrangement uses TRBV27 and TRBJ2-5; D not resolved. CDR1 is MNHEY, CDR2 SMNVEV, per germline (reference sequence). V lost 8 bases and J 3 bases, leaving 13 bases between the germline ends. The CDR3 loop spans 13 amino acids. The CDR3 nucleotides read TGTGCCAGCGCGGACCCAACTGAAGAGACCCAGTACTTC. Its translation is CASADPTEETQYF.

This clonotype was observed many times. CDR3 DNA sequence: TGTGCCATCGGGCTTACATTAGCGCCGAGCTCCTACAATGAGCAGTTCTTC. Protein product: CAIGLTLAPSSYNEQFF. The V gene is TRBV10-3, the J gene TRBJ2-1; a weak D match, TRBD2 (5 bases). There are 17 residues in the CDR3. Germline CDR1 and CDR2: ENHRY and SYGVKD. The V gene lost 8 bases and the J gene lost 0 bases, with 20 bases spanning the gap.

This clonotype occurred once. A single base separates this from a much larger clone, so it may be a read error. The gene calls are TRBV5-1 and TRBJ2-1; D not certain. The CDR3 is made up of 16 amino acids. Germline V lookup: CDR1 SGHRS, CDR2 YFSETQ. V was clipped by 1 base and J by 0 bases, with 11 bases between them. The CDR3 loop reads CASSLLTDSSYNEQFF. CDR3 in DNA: TGCGCCAGCAGCTTGTTAACCGATTCCTCCTACAATGAGCAGTTCTTC.

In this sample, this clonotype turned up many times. CDR3 residues: CASSRRGLSSYNEQFF. In nucleotides, the CDR3 is TGTGCCAGCAGCCGCAGGGGGTTGAGCTCCTACAATGAGCAGTTCTTC. This chain connects TRBV9 to TRBJ2-1; 7 bases match TRBD1. J lost 0 bases, V lost 4 bases, and 7 bases had no gene match. This CDR3 spans 16 amino acids. CDR1 SGDLS and CDR2 YYNGEE come from the germline V gene.

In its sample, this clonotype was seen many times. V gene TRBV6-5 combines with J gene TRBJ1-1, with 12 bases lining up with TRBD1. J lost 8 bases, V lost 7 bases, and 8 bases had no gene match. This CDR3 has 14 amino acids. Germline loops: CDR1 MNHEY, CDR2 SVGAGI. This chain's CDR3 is CASTRDRGPSEAFF. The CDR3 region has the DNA TGTGCCAGCACCCGGGACAGGGGGCCGTCGGAAGCTTTCTTT.

CDR3 sequence (DNA): TGCGCCAGCAGCCTAATACCGGGGACTACCTACTACGAGCAGTACTTC. Translated: CASSLIPGTTYYEQYF. The chain recombines TRBV4-1 with TRBJ2-7; 7 positions agree with TRBD2. This CDR3 has 16 residues. Germline assignment: CDR1 MGHRA and CDR2 YSYEKL. The trim removed 4 bases at V and 3 bases at J, leaving 12 bases unmatched.

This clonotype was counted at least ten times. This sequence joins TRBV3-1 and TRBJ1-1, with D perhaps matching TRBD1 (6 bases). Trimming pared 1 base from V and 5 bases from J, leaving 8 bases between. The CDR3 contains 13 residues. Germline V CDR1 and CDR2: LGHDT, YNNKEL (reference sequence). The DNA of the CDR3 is TGTGCCAGCAGCCAAGTAGGGGGAACTGAAGCTTTCTTT. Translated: CASSQVGGTEAFF.

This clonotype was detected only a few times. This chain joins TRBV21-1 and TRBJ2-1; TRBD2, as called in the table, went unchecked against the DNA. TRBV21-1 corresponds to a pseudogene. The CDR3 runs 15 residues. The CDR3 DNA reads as TGTGCCAGCAGCAAACCTAGCGGGATACTCGATGAGCAGTTCTTC. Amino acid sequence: CASSKPSGILDEQFF.

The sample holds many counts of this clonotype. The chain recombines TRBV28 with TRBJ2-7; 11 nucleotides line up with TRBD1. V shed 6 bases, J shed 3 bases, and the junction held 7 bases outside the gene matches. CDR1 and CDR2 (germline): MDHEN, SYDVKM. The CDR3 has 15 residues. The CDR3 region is CASSPRDRGFYEQYF. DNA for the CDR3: TGTGCCAGCAGCCCCCGGGACAGGGGGTTCTACGAGCAGTACTTC.

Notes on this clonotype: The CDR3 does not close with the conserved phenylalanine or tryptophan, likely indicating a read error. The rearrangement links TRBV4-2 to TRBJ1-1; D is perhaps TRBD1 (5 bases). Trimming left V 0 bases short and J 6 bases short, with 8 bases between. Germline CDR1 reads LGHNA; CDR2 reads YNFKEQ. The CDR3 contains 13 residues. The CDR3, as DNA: TGTGCCAGCAGCCAAGAGAGGGGATCTGAAGCTTTCTCT. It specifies CASSQERGSEAFS.

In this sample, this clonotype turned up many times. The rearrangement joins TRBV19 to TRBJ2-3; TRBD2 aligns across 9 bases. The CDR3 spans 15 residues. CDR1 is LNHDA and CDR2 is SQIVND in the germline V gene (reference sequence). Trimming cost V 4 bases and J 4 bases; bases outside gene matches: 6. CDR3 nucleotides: TGTGCCAGTAGTACCGGACTAGCGATGGCAGATACGCAGTATTTT. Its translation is CASSTGLAMADTQYF.

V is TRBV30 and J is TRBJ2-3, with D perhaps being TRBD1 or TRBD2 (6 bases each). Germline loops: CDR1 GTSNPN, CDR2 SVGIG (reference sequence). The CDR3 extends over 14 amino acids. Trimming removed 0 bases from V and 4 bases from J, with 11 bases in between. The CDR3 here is CAWSVMGGSDTQYF. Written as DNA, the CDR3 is TGTGCCTGGAGTGTCATGGGGGGCTCAGATACGCAGTATTTT. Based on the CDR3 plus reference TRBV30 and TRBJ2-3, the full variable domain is SQTIHQWPATLVQPVGSPLSLECTVEGTSNPNLYWYRQAAGRGLQLLFYSVGIGQISSEVPQNLSASRPQDRQFILSSKKLLLSDSGFYLCAWSVMGGSDTQYFGPGTRLTVL.

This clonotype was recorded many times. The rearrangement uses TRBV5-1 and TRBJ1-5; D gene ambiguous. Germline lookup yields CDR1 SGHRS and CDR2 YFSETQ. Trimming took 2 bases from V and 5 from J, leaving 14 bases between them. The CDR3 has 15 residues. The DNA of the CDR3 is TGCGCCAGCAGCTTAGGATCTGAGGTCGATCAGCCCCAGCATTTT. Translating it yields CASSLGSEVDQPQHF.

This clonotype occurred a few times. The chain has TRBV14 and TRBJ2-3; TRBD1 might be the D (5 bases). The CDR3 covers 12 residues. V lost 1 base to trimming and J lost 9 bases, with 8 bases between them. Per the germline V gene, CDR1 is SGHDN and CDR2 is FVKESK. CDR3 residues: CASSQGTTTQYF. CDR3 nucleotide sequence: TGTGCCAGCAGCCAAGGGACAACCACGCAGTATTTT.